These 5 T cell receptor beta chains were sequenced from one sample in a study of metastatic and nonmetastatic thyroid tumors (TCRdb year 2020). No treatment had been received by any patient before thyroid surgery. The method was PCR. Sequencing was performed on an Illumina HiSeq 4000. TCRdb reprocessed the public reads (quality trimming at Q25 with fastp, clone calling with MiXCR) and kept in-frame beta chains. The sample table lists fewer than 40,000 clones, around 17% of them with a count of one. Of the sample, nearly 3.5% is held by the ten largest clones. The sample consisted of blood. The receptor set was obtained from a female donor with papillary thyroid cancer or a benign thyroid nodule (not recorded which). Some clones in this sample may be carry-over from other donors' samples.

Many counts were recorded for this clone. The V gene is TRBV5-1, the J gene TRBJ2-3; 10 positions agree with TRBD2. The CDR3 runs to 16 residues. Germline assignment: CDR1 SGHRS and CDR2 YFSETQ. J was trimmed by 3 bases and V by 7 bases; bases with no gene match: 11. CDR3 in DNA: TGCGCCAGCGCTGGGGGACTAGCGACCAGAACAGATACGCAGTATTTT. Its protein product is CASAGGLATRTDTQYF.

There are many counts of this clone. The rearrangement joins TRBV4-2 to TRBJ1-6; 9 bases align to TRBD1. Germline CDR1 and CDR2: LGHNA and YNFKEQ. CDR3 length equals 16 residues. J was trimmed by 10 bases and V by 0 bases; bases with no gene match: 7. The CDR3 DNA is TGTGCCAGCAGCCAAGATCTGGGACAGGGAGGCTCACCCCTCCACTTT. This encodes CASSQDLGQGGSPLHF.

The sample holds many counts of this clone. CDR3 sequence reads: CASSPQGRRLEKLFF. The CDR3, as DNA: TGTGCCAGCAGTCCGCAGGGCCGCCGCCTGGAAAAACTGTTTTTT. This chain uses TRBV5-8 with TRBJ1-4; D is perhaps TRBD1 (5 bases). The germline V and J ends were trimmed by 5 bases and 8 bases, with 19 bases remaining between them. CDR3 size: 15 residues. In germline, CDR1 is SGHTS, CDR2 YDEGEE.

This clone was seen at least ten times. V is TRBV6-1 and J is TRBJ1-2; possible D gene TRBD1, 6 bases. CDR1 and CDR2 (germline): MNHNS, SASEGT. The CDR3 runs to 14 residues. The V end lost 2 bases, the J end lost 9 bases, and 16 bases lay between the germline ends. The CDR3 here is CASSEMGAFGRYTF. In DNA form, the CDR3 reads TGTGCCAGCAGTGAAATGGGGGCCTTCGGTCGCTACACCTTC.

This clone occurred a few times. Possible read error: a much larger clone is one base away. This sequence joins TRBV2 and TRBJ2-3, with unresolved D. The CDR3 length is 12 residues. CDR1 is SNHLY, CDR2 FYNNEI, per germline. Trimming left V 7 bases short and J 6 bases short, with 11 bases between. CDR3 coding DNA: TGTGCCAGCAACAGAGTGGGGGATACGCAGTATTTT. Protein product: CASNRVGDTQYF.